This is a list of T cell receptor beta chains from one sample in a study of cytomegalovirus exposure and HLA in healthy donors. Generated by immunoSEQ multiplex PCR, the TCRdb table keeps only in-frame clones and is missing some. The data hold more than 85,000 clones, with about 73% observed a single time. The sample comprised PBMCs. The receptors were gathered from a woman aged 25 to 39 in good health and CMV-seronegative. Both conserved end residues are part of each CDR3. The D gene is left open where the match is weak. Not all rows give a size; the values are once, few, many and, for expanded clones, a class.

CDR3aa	CDR3nt	v_gene	d_gene	j_gene	abundance
CASSYSNQGLGEAFF	TGTGCCAGCAGTTACTCGAATCAGGGATTGGGTGAAGCTTTCTTT	TRBV6-5	NA	TRBJ1-1	NA
CASSLGLAGGPDTQYF	TGTGCCAGCAGCTTAGGGCTAGCGGGGGGGCCGGATACGCAGTATTTT	TRBV7-6	TRBD2	TRBJ2-3	NA
CASSPTSGRNNEQFF	TGTGCCAGCAGCCCGACTAGCGGGAGGAATAATGAGCAGTTCTTC	TRBV7-2	TRBD2	TRBJ2-1	few
CASSEDRAGANVLTF	TGTGCCAGCAGTGAAGACAGGGCTGGGGCCAACGTCCTGACTTTC	TRBV2	NA	TRBJ2-6	NA
CASSSQAGGPYEQYF	TGTGCCAGCAGCTCACAAGCGGGGGGGCCCTACGAGCAGTACTTC	TRBV11-3	TRBD2	TRBJ2-7	NA
CSASVDEQFF	TGCAGTGCTAGTGTCGATGAGCAGTTCTTC	TRBV20-1	NA	TRBJ2-1	few
CAWSPAGQPQHF	TGTGCCTGGAGCCCAGCAGGTCAGCCCCAGCATTTT	TRBV30	NA	TRBJ1-5	NA
CASSSPVTGNQPQHF	TGTGCCAGCAGTTCCCCGGTAACAGGGAACCAGCCCCAGCATTTT	TRBV28	NA	TRBJ1-5	NA
CASSLAYGGEQFF	TGTGCCAGCAGTTTAGCATACGGAGGTGAGCAGTTCTTC	TRBV28	NA	TRBJ2-1	NA
CASSFVGQGEQYF	TGTGCCAGCAGCTTTGTAGGACAGGGGGAGCAGTACTTC	TRBV5-4	TRBD1	TRBJ2-7	NA
CASSPSGGSYEQYF	TGTGCCAGCAGCCCCTCCGGGGGCTCCTACGAGCAGTACTTC	TRBV7-9	NA	TRBJ2-7	NA
CASSIRDLAWRSTDTQYF	TGTGCCAGTAGTATCCGTGATTTAGCGTGGAGGAGCACAGATACGCAGTATTTT	TRBV19	NA	TRBJ2-3	few
CASSSKKTSGRIEQYF	TGTGCCAGCAGCTCCAAGAAGACTAGCGGCCGAATCGAGCAGTACTTC	TRBV9	TRBD2	TRBJ2-7	NA
CASSWTSGANTGELFF	TGCGCCAGCAGCTGGACTAGCGGGGCGAACACCGGGGAGCTGTTTTTT	TRBV5-1	TRBD2	TRBJ2-2	NA
CAWGTKDTQYF	TGTGCCTGGGGCACTAAAGATACGCAGTATTTT	TRBV30	NA	TRBJ2-3	NA
CAISDGGANQPQHF	TGTGCCATCAGTGACGGGGGTGCCAATCAGCCCCAGCATTTT	TRBV10-3	NA	TRBJ1-5	NA
CASRPQLAGQGYEQYF	TGTGCCAGCAGACCTCAACTAGCGGGACAAGGCTACGAGCAGTACTTC	TRBV7-2	TRBD2	TRBJ2-7	NA
CASSYSVLVIDEQFF	TGTGCCAGCAGTTACTCGGTTCTAGTCATCGATGAGCAGTTCTTC	TRBV6-6	NA	TRBJ2-1	NA
CASSLGTGFSPLHF	TGTGCCAGCAGTTTGGGTACAGGGTTCTCACCCCTCCACTTT	TRBV27	NA	TRBJ1-6	NA
CSVETSEQYF	TGCAGCGTTGAAACAAGCGAGCAGTACTTC	TRBV29-1	NA	TRBJ2-7	NA
CASSPTGLVGHETQYF	TGTGCCAGCAGCCCGACCGGACTAGTTGGTCATGAGACCCAGTACTTC	TRBV7-6	TRBD2	TRBJ2-5	NA
CASSLARQGNYEQYF	TGTGCCAGCAGCTTAGCGCGCCAGGGGAACTACGAGCAGTACTTC	TRBV7-6	NA	TRBJ2-7	NA
CASSQEQRPTDTQYF	TGCGCCAGCAGCCAAGAGCAGCGGCCCACAGATACGCAGTATTTT	TRBV4-3	NA	TRBJ2-3	few
CASSTSAGHEETQYF	TGTGCCAGTAGTACATCCGCGGGGCACGAAGAGACCCAGTACTTC	TRBV19	NA	TRBJ2-5	NA
CASSSYRGQGAGTGELFF	TGTGCCAGCAGCTCATACCGGGGCCAGGGGGCGGGTACCGGGGAGCTGTTTTTT	TRBV7-8	TRBD1	TRBJ2-2	NA
CASSLDSGTLETQYF	TGTGCTAGCAGCTTAGATTCAGGGACTCTGGAGACCCAGTACTTC	TRBV7-7	NA	TRBJ2-5	NA
CASSYSTGQGETQYF	TGTGCCAGCAGTTACTCGACAGGGCAGGGGGAGACCCAGTACTTC	TRBV6-5	TRBD1	TRBJ2-5	NA
CASSPWTSGSNEQFF	TGTGCCAGCAGCCCATGGACTAGCGGGAGCAATGAGCAGTTCTTC	TRBV7-9	TRBD2	TRBJ2-1	NA
CASSGRLANTGELFF	TGCGCCAGCAGCGGACGACTAGCGAACACCGGGGAGCTGTTTTTT	TRBV5-1	NA	TRBJ2-2	NA
CASGSGTGPYEQYF	TGTGCCAGCGGTTCCGGGACAGGGCCCTACGAGCAGTACTTC	TRBV5-4	TRBD1	TRBJ2-7	NA
CATSTWQGVNTEAFF	TGTGCCACCAGCACATGGCAGGGTGTGAACACTGAAGCTTTCTTT	TRBV15	NA	TRBJ1-1	NA
CASSLGVMDYGYTF	TGTGCCAGCAGCCTCGGGGTTATGGACTATGGCTACACCTTC	TRBV5-4	NA	TRBJ1-2	NA
CASRSLAGGIGELFF	TGTGCCAGCAGATCCCTAGCGGGGGGAATCGGGGAGCTGTTTTTT	TRBV28	TRBD2	TRBJ2-2	NA
CAIRGGVGEKLFF	TGTGCCATCCGAGGGGGAGTAGGGGAAAAACTGTTTTTT	TRBV10-3	NA	TRBJ1-4	few
CASSSAGVTDTQYF	TGCGCCAGCAGCTCGGCCGGGGTCACAGATACGCAGTATTTT	TRBV5-1	NA	TRBJ2-3	few
CASSVQLQETQYF	TGTGCCAGCAGCGTACAGCTACAAGAGACCCAGTACTTC	TRBV5-6	NA	TRBJ2-5	NA
CASRATGTGNEKLFF	TGTGCCAGCAGGGCGACCGGGACAGGGAATGAAAAACTGTTTTTT	TRBV2	TRBD1	TRBJ1-4	few
CASSFAGGGNQPQHF	TGTGCCAGCAGTTTCGCAGGGGGCGGCAATCAGCCCCAGCATTTT	TRBV28	TRBD1	TRBJ1-5	NA
CASRESTHYEQYF	TGTGCCAGCAGAGAATCTACCCACTACGAGCAGTACTTC	TRBV6-5	NA	TRBJ2-7	few
CASSERGGFPSNQPQHF	TGTGCCAGCAGCGAAAGGGGGGGGTTCCCTAGCAATCAGCCCCAGCATTTT	TRBV7-2	NA	TRBJ1-5	NA
CASRTGLNQPQHF	TGTGCCAGCAGAACAGGGTTGAATCAGCCCCAGCATTTT	TRBV27	NA	TRBJ1-5	few
CASRVRDITNYGYTF	TGTGCCAGCAGGGTACGGGACATAACTAACTATGGCTACACCTTC	TRBV6-1	NA	TRBJ1-2	NA
CSAGQGAYNEQFF	TGCAGCGCGGGACAGGGGGCTTATAATGAGCAGTTCTTC	TRBV29-1	TRBD1	TRBJ2-1	few
CASSPILYNEQFF	TGCGCCAGCAGCCCTATTTTGTACAATGAGCAGTTCTTC	TRBV5-1	NA	TRBJ2-1	few
CASRRGGGRNQPQHF	TGTGCCAGCAGGAGGGGGGGCGGTCGGAATCAGCCCCAGCATTTT	TRBV28	NA	TRBJ1-5	few
CASSRAGTGNYEQYF	TGTGCCAGCAGCCGTGCCGGGACAGGGAACTACGAGCAGTACTTC	TRBV6-5	TRBD1	TRBJ2-7	NA
CASSEQGIWFKTANEKLFF	TGTGCCAGCAGTGAACAGGGTATTTGGTTCAAAACAGCTAATGAAAAACTGTTTTTT	TRBV2	NA	TRBJ1-4	NA
CASNGGGENTEAFF	TGCGCCAGCAACGGAGGCGGGGAGAACACTGAAGCTTTCTTT	TRBV5-1	NA	TRBJ1-1	NA
CAWSVHTGNQPQHF	TGTGCCTGGAGTGTACACACAGGGAATCAGCCCCAGCATTTT	TRBV30	NA	TRBJ1-5	NA
CASSSGVSDGQETQYF	TGTGCCAGCAGCTCCGGGGTATCCGATGGGCAAGAGACCCAGTACTTC	TRBV7-6	NA	TRBJ2-5	NA
CASIHRGNTEAFF	TGTGCCAGCATTCACAGGGGAAACACTGAAGCTTTCTTT	TRBV6-1	TRBD1	TRBJ1-1	NA
CSATGQRHGAFF	TGCAGCGCTACGGGACAGCGACATGGCGCTTTCTTT	TRBV29-1	TRBD1	TRBJ1-1	NA
CASSDPPGYGYTF	TGTGCCAGCAGTGACCCGCCGGGTTATGGCTACACCTTC	TRBV25-1	NA	TRBJ1-2	NA
CAISEATGVNSPLHF	TGTGCCATCAGTGAAGCGACAGGGGTCAATTCACCCCTCCACTTT	TRBV10-3	TRBD1	TRBJ1-6	NA
CASSFLSSGGGTDTQYF	TGTGCCAGCAGCTTCTTATCTAGCGGGGGAGGTACAGATACGCAGTATTTT	TRBV7-9	TRBD2	TRBJ2-3	NA
CASSQRDRAGTGELFF	TGCGCCAGCAGCCAACGGGACAGGGCGGGAACCGGGGAGCTGTTTTTT	TRBV4-1	TRBD1	TRBJ2-2	NA
CASSLSSSEAFF	TGTGCCAGCAGTTTATCGTCCTCTGAAGCTTTCTTT	TRBV28	NA	TRBJ1-1	NA
CASSLVLRGTDTQYF	TGTGCCAGCAGCTTAGTCTTGCGGGGCACAGATACGCAGTATTTT	TRBV7-6	NA	TRBJ2-3	NA
CASSQWLATSGTDTQYF	TGCGCCAGCAGCCAATGGTTAGCGACTAGCGGCACAGATACGCAGTATTTT	TRBV4-1	TRBD2	TRBJ2-3	NA
CAGQGALGEQYF	TGTGCCGGACAGGGGGCGCTTGGCGAGCAGTACTTC	TRBV2	TRBD1	TRBJ2-7	NA